These T cell receptor beta chains were read from a single sample in a study of blood T cell repertoires in COVID-19. Repertoires were generated with immunoSEQ multiplex PCR, while TCRdb's copy carries only in-frame clones and drops some. The sample lists under 200,000 clones, around four fifths occurring once. The sample consisted of peripheral blood. Receptors originate from a man in his 60s with COVID-19, enrolled during active disease. Each CDR3 is given with its conserved first and last residue. The D gene is left open where the match is weak. A clone size is listed for some rows: how often the clone was seen (once, few, many), or a class if it is expanded.

J gene | V gene | clone size | D gene | CDR3 DNA | CDR3 protein
TRBJ1-1 | TRBV30 | few | - | TGTGCCGGCCTCGGGGGGGCAGGGACTGAAGCTTTCTTT | CAGLGGAGTEAFF
TRBJ1-5 | TRBV28 | - | TRBD1 | TGTGCCAGCAGTCCCCCCCTGACAGGGGGCTCTCAGCCCCAGCATTTT | CASSPPLTGGSQPQHF
TRBJ2-1 | TRBV4-2 | - | TRBD2 | TGTGCCAGCAGCCAAGATCTGCGGGAGGGTAACAATGAGCAGTTCTTC | CASSQDLREGNNEQFF
TRBJ1-5 | TRBV4-1 | - | TRBD1 | TGCGCCAGCAGCCAAACGGGACAGGGAGGGACTAGCAATCAGCCCCAGCATTTT | CASSQTGQGGTSNQPQHF
TRBJ2-5 | TRBV18 | once | - | TGTGCCAGCTCACCAATACAGGGTACGGAGACCCAGTACTTC | CASSPIQGTETQYF
TRBJ1-1 | TRBV5-1 | - | - | TGCGCCAGCTCCCCCCCCCGGCAGGGAGGGATGAACACTGAAGCTTTCTTT | CASSPPRQGGMNTEAFF
TRBJ2-1 | TRBV5-1 | - | TRBD1 | TGCGCCAGCAGCTCCGGGACAGCCCGAATCGGTGAGCAGTTCTTC | CASSSGTARIGEQFF
TRBJ2-5 | TRBV25-1 | few | TRBD2 | TGTGCCAGCAAAGCGGTGGGGGGGGAGACCCAGTACTTC | CASKAVGGETQYF
TRBJ1-3 | TRBV11-2 | - | TRBD1 | TGTGCCAGCAGCTCCCTCCGGACAGGTCTAGGAGGAAACACCATATATTTT | CASSSLRTGLGGNTIYF
TRBJ1-2 | TRBV24-1 | - | TRBD1 | TGTGCCACAGAAGGGGGCGCGGATGGCTACACCTTC | CATEGGADGYTF
TRBJ2-3 | TRBV5-4 | - | TRBD2 | TGTGCCAGCAGCTTGGTGGCTAGCGGGAGGGCAGATACGCAGTATTTT | CASSLVASGRADTQYF
TRBJ1-5 | TRBV28 | - | - | TGTGCCACCTTGGGCGGGAGCAATCAGCCCCAGCATTTT | CATLGGSNQPQHF
TRBJ1-2 | TRBV6-5 | - | - | TGTGCCAGCCTCGACAGAGTCGGAGGCTACACCTTC | CASLDRVGGYTF
TRBJ1-1 | TRBV30 | - | - | TGTGCCTGCAGTCCGGACAGATATACTGAAGCTTTCTTT | CACSPDRYTEAFF
TRBJ1-5 | TRBV3-1/TRBV3-2 | - | - | TGTGCCAGCAGCCAAGCAGGGTTTGGTCAGCCCCAGCATTTT | CASSQAGFGQPQHF
TRBJ2-1 | TRBV5-1 | - | - | TGCGCCAGCAGCTTGGAAGCGTCCTACAATGAGCAGTTCTTC | CASSLEASYNEQFF